A single sample is the source of the 32 T cell receptor beta chains below, sequenced in a study of cytomegalovirus exposure and HLA in healthy donors. The primer mix had 60 Vbeta and 13 Jbeta primers. Only in-frame clones appear in the TCRdb table, and some are missing; sequencing was by immunoSEQ multiplex PCR. The data contain roughly 160,000 clones, about 80% of them singletons. The sequencing sample was made of PBMCs. These receptors were collected from a man aged 30 to 45 in good health and CMV-seronegative.

The J gene is TRBJ2-7, the V gene TRBV2; 7 bases map to TRBD1. Germline CDR1 and CDR2: SNHLY and FYNNEI. The CDR3 has 14 amino acids. With 7 bases clipped from V and 1 base from J, the junction kept 7 bases outside the gene matches. CDR3 bases: TGTGCCAGCACGGCGGACAGGTCTTCCTACGAGCAGTACTTC. As protein: CASTADRSSYEQYF.

The V call is TRBV29-1, the J call TRBJ1-2; D unresolved. The CDR3 length is 11 residues. Germline CDR1 and CDR2: SQVTM and ANQGSEA. Trimming left V 2 bases short and J 8 bases short, with 9 bases between. This CDR3 reads CSVEYRWGYTF. Here the CDR3 DNA reads TGCAGCGTTGAATATCGGTGGGGCTACACCTTC.

A single count supports this clone. V gene TRBV5-1 combines with J gene TRBJ2-3, with D possibly being TRBD2 (5 bases). The CDR3 loop spans 13 amino acids. Germline loops: CDR1 SGHRS, CDR2 YFSETQ. V lost 7 bases to trimming and J lost 1 base, with 10 bases between them. CDR3 residues: CASFEGGTDTQYF. CDR3 nucleotides: TGCGCCAGCTTCGAGGGAGGCACAGATACGCAGTATTTT.

The chain combines TRBV6-5 with TRBJ2-7; D might be TRBD2 (6 bases). Germline CDR1 reads MNHEY; CDR2 reads SVGAGI. The CDR3 contains 12 residues. The V and J ends lost 2 bases and 6 bases respectively, with 8 bases between them. CDR3 residues: CASSYRRGEQYF. The CDR3 bases are TGTGCCAGCAGTTACAGGCGGGGCGAGCAGTACTTC.

This clone was observed at least ten times. The rearrangement links TRBV5-1 to TRBJ2-7, with a possible D match to TRBD1 (6 bases). The ends were cut back, 0 bases at V and 5 bases at J, with 9 bases in the middle. Germline V gene lookup returns CDR1 SGHRS and CDR2 YFSETQ. This CDR3 is 13 amino acids long. CDR3 sequence (DNA): TGCGCCAGCAGCTTGGAGGGGGAACACGAGCAGTACTTC. This gives the protein CASSLEGEHEQYF. The entire variable domain, with the rest obtained from reference TRBV5-1 and TRBJ2-7, is as follows: KAGVTQTPRYLIKTRGQQVTLSCSPISGHRSVSWYQQTPGQGLQFLFEYFSETQRNKGNFPGRFSGRQFSNSRSEMNVSTLELGDSALYLCASSLEGEHEQYFGPGTRLTVT.

The chain has TRBV28 and TRBJ2-7; D might be TRBD2 (7 bases). CDR1 MDHEN and CDR2 SYDVKM come from the germline V gene. The CDR3 contains 14 residues. Trimming cost V 3 bases and J 5 bases, with 14 bases left between them. The CDR3 sequence: CASSFFRGGNEQYF. The CDR3, as DNA: TGTGCCAGCAGTTTCTTCAGGGGAGGGAACGAGCAGTACTTC.

As regards this clone: The same CDR3 can be traced to other DNA sequences in this sample. This rearrangement joins TRBV9 to TRBJ1-1; D not certain. Between the trimmed V and J ends, which lost 0 bases and 1 base, there was a span of 7 bases. The CDR3 runs 14 residues. Germline CDR1 is SGDLS and CDR2 is YYNGEE. In DNA, the CDR3 is TGTGCCAGCAGCGTAGTACCCGGGAACACTGAAGCTTTCTTT. Protein: CASSVVPGNTEAFF. The whole variable domain, filled in from reference TRBV9 and TRBJ1-1, reads DSGVTQTPKHLITATGQRVTLRCSPRSGDLSVYWYQQSLDQGLQFLIQYYNGEERAKGNILERFSAQQFPDLHSELNLSSLELGDSALYFCASSVVPGNTEAFFGQGTRLTVV.

The rearrangement uses TRBV11-2 and TRBJ2-7; 8 bases align to TRBD1. The CDR3 is 14 residues long. Trimming at V came to 4 bases and at J to 0 bases, leaving 2 bases not matched to a gene. Per the germline V gene, CDR1 is SGHAT and CDR2 is FQNNGV. For the CDR3, the DNA is TGTGCCAGCAGCTGGACAGGGCGCTCCTACGAGCAGTACTTC. It is translated as CASSWTGRSYEQYF.

V and J are TRBV7-2 and TRBJ2-5; 8 positions match TRBD2. There are 17 residues in the CDR3. The J segment lost 5 bases and the V segment lost 0 bases, leaving 11 bases of the junction unmatched. The germline gives CDR1 SGHTA, CDR2 FQGNSA. CDR3 amino acids: CASSLAFERGTGETQYF. In DNA, the CDR3 is TGTGCCAGCAGCTTAGCTTTCGAGCGGGGGACCGGGGAGACCCAGTACTTC.

This chain connects TRBV11-3 to TRBJ2-2; D perhaps matches TRBD1 (6 bases). The germline gives CDR1 SGHNT, CDR2 YENEEA. The CDR3 sequence is 15 residues long. The V end lost 5 bases, the J end lost 4 bases, and 14 bases lay between the germline ends. The CDR3 sequence is CASSPFRGSTGELFF. As DNA, the CDR3 is TGTGCCAGCAGCCCTTTCAGGGGAAGCACCGGGGAGCTGTTTTTT.

J is TRBJ1-2 and V is TRBV11-2, with 10 nucleotides matching TRBD1. This CDR3 region has 17 residues. The germline CDR1 and CDR2 sequences are SGHAT and FQNNGV. The V segment lost 1 base and the J segment 7 bases; nucleotides outside the gene matches: 12. The CDR3 spells CASSLGGTRDRGSGYTF. The CDR3 DNA sequence: TGTGCCAGCAGCTTAGGCGGAACCCGGGACAGGGGATCTGGCTACACCTTC.

The chain joins TRBV7-8 to TRBJ2-7; TRBD1 matches 7 bases. This CDR3 spans 18 amino acids. Per germline, CDR1 SGHVS and CDR2 FQNEAQ. The trim removed 4 bases at V and 4 bases at J, leaving 19 bases unmatched. CDR3 sequence (DNA): TGTGCCAGCAGCTCCACAACCACCGGGACAGCGGCCTGGTACGAGCAGTACTTC. It is translated as CASSSTTTGTAAWYEQYF.

The chain employs TRBV12-2 and TRBJ1-5; the table's D call of TRBD1 was not tested on the DNA. TRBV12-2 is labeled a pseudogene. This CDR3 contains 15 residues. The CDR3 loop reads CASRGPDRANQPQHF. The DNA for the CDR3 is TGTGCAAGTCGCGGGCCCGACAGGGCCAATCAGCCCCAGCATTTT.

The chain carries TRBV5-6 and TRBJ1-5; D gene uncertain. V was cut by 2 bases and J by 7 bases, with 10 bases left in between. The CDR3 has 13 residues. Germline assignment: CDR1 SGHDT and CDR2 YYEEEE. CDR3 bases: TGTGCCAGCAGCTTCTCTCCAGGACAGCCCCAGCATTTT. This encodes CASSFSPGQPQHF.

The chain is built from TRBV5-1 and TRBJ2-3; 7 nucleotides align to TRBD2. Losses at the gene ends were 2 bases for V and 5 bases for J; bases not matched to a gene: 2. CDR3 size: 13 residues. Per germline, CDR1 SGHRS and CDR2 YFSETQ. The CDR3 spells CASSFGEGDTQYF. In nucleotides, the CDR3 is TGCGCCAGCAGCTTCGGGGAGGGAGATACGCAGTATTTT.

This rearrangement joins TRBV5-4 to TRBJ2-3, with 10 bases matching TRBD1. The CDR3 extends over 16 amino acids. J lost 6 bases, V lost 3 bases, and 10 bases had no gene match. Germline values: CDR1 SGHNT, CDR2 YYREEE (reference sequence). The CDR3 loop is CASSSPGGQGSDTQYF. CDR3 coding DNA: TGTGCCAGCAGCTCCCCCGGGGGACAGGGGTCGGATACGCAGTATTTT.

V is TRBV15 and J is TRBJ2-7; 9 bases match TRBD2. The CDR3 covers 15 residues. Germline-derived CDR1 and CDR2 are LNHNV and YYDKDF (reference sequence). The V gene end was trimmed by 1 base and the J gene end by 5 bases; junction bases not matched to a gene: 6. CDR3 loop: CATSRVRTSVDEQYF. The CDR3 DNA follows: TGTGCCACCAGCAGAGTCAGGACTAGCGTGGACGAGCAGTACTTC.

This chain joins TRBV21-1 and TRBJ2-5; the table's D call, TRBD1, has no DNA check behind it. TRBV21-1 is given as a pseudogene. The CDR3 covers 15 residues. The CDR3 spells CASSSPTGTEETQYF. CDR3 DNA: TGTGCCAGCAGCAGCCCGACAGGGACTGAAGAGACCCAGTACTTC.

The chain has TRBV13 and TRBJ1-3; D is possibly TRBD1 (5 bases). The V gene's germline CDR1 is PRHDT and CDR2 FYEKMQ (reference sequence). This CDR3 spans 16 amino acids. V was pared by 0 bases and J by 1 base, with 10 bases between. The chain's CDR3 is CASSLGLGGSGNTIYF. The CDR3 coding sequence is TGTGCCAGCAGCTTAGGCCTGGGGGGGTCTGGAAACACCATATATTTT.

This sequence joins TRBV10-1 and TRBJ1-1; 11 bases fit TRBD1. This CDR3 contains 13 residues. V lost 9 bases, J lost 3 bases, and 3 bases stayed unmatched. Germline CDR1 WNHNN, CDR2 SYGVQD (reference sequence). CDR3 residues: CASGQGADTEAFF. In nucleotides, the CDR3 is TGCGCCAGTGGACAGGGGGCGGACACTGAAGCTTTCTTT.

This clone was observed a few times. V is TRBV5-4 and J is TRBJ2-3, with TRBD2 as a possible D gene (7 bases). Trimming cost V 7 bases and J 4 bases, with 13 bases left between them. From germline, CDR1 is SGHNT and CDR2 YYREEE (reference sequence). The CDR3 runs to 13 residues. Written as DNA, the CDR3 is TGTGCCAGCTCACGGGGGGCATCAGATACGCAGTATTTT. Its protein product is CASSRGASDTQYF.

In its sample, this clone was seen once. The chain employs TRBV19 and TRBJ1-4; 9 positions agree with TRBD1. CDR1 is LNHDA, CDR2 SQIVND, per germline (reference sequence). This CDR3 has 15 amino acids. V was clipped by 9 bases and J by 8 bases; unmatched bases: 13. The CDR3 region has the DNA TGTGCCAGCCGGGACAGGGTAGGAGGGGAAGAAAAACTGTTTTTT. Protein product: CASRDRVGGEEKLFF.

This chain uses TRBV15 with TRBJ2-6; D is perhaps TRBD2 (6 bases). CDR1 is LNHNV, CDR2 YYDKDF, per germline (reference sequence). Trimming took 8 bases from V and 4 from J, leaving 12 bases between them. The CDR3 has 14 amino acids. CDR3 loop: CATRGTSGANVLTF. DNA of the CDR3: TGTGCCACCCGAGGGACTTCCGGGGCCAACGTCCTGACTTTC.

V usage is TRBV27 and J usage is TRBJ1-4; 10 nucleotides align to TRBD1. Germline V lookup: CDR1 MNHEY, CDR2 SMNVEV (reference sequence). V shed 3 bases, J shed 8 bases, and the junction held 6 bases outside the gene matches. This CDR3 comprises 15 residues. The CDR3: CASSFGTGAREKLFF. The CDR3 bases are TGTGCCAGCAGTTTCGGGACAGGGGCAAGGGAAAAACTGTTTTTT.

The chain joins TRBV7-6 to TRBJ1-2, with TRBD1 as a possible D gene (5 bases). The length of the CDR3 is 16 residues. Trimming shortened V by 5 bases and J by 7 bases, and 23 bases separated the two germline ends. Germline values: CDR1 SGHVS, CDR2 FNYEAQ. In DNA form, the CDR3 reads TGTGCCAGCAGCGCCATCGGGTGGGGCGGGGAAGGTGGCTACACCTTC. Translation gives CASSAIGWGGEGGYTF. The whole variable domain, remainder taken from reference TRBV7-6 and TRBJ1-2, is GAGVSQSPRYKVTKRGQDVALRCDPISGHVSLYWYRQALGQGPEFLTYFNYEAQQDKSGLPNDRFSAERPEGSISTLTIQRTEQRDSAMYRCASSAIGWGGEGGYTFGSGTRLTVV.

The chain recombines TRBV2 with TRBJ1-3; D remains unclear. CDR1 is SNHLY, CDR2 FYNNEI, per germline. The CDR3 is 13 amino acids. Trimming shortened V by 2 bases and J by 1 base, and 3 bases separated the two germline ends. CDR3 sequence (DNA): TGTGCCAGCAGTGAACCTTCTGGAAACACCATATATTTT. Translation: CASSEPSGNTIYF.

The gene calls are TRBV2 and TRBJ1-3; possible D gene TRBD1, 6 bases. Germline values: CDR1 SNHLY, CDR2 FYNNEI. The length of the CDR3 is 14 residues. The V gene lost 7 bases and the J gene lost 5 bases, with 15 bases spanning the gap. CDR3 in amino acids: CASIADGQRNTIYF. The CDR3 DNA is TGTGCCAGCATTGCTGACGGACAGAGAAACACCATATATTTT.

This clone came up once. V gene TRBV19 combines with J gene TRBJ1-1, with TRBD1 matching 7 bases. CDR1 is LNHDA and CDR2 is SQIVND in the germline V gene (reference sequence). The CDR3 loop spans 15 amino acids. V was clipped by 7 bases and J by 2 bases; unmatched bases: 10. The CDR3 region has the DNA TGTGCCAGTACTACCCTGTACAGGGGAAACACTGAAGCTTTCTTT. Its protein is CASTTLYRGNTEAFF.

V and J are TRBV7-2 and TRBJ2-7, with D uncertain. CDR3 size: 14 residues. Trimming stripped 5 bases from V and 6 bases from J, with 17 bases between. Germline V gene data show CDR1 as SGHTA and CDR2 as FQGNSA. CDR3 sequence (DNA): TGTGCCAGCAGCCCCTCGATGGCGCCGGGCGAGCAGTACTTC. This sequence encodes CASSPSMAPGEQYF.

The chain combines TRBV2 with TRBJ2-5; 9 bases fit TRBD2. CDR1 is SNHLY, CDR2 FYNNEI, per germline. This CDR3 has 13 amino acids. After removal of 6 bases from V and 5 bases from J, the junction contained 4 bases not matched to a gene. In DNA, the CDR3 is TGTGCCAGCAGGCGGGAGGGCCTTGAGACCCAGTACTTC. Translation: CASRREGLETQYF. The full variable domain, its missing parts supplied by reference TRBV2 and TRBJ2-5, is EPEVTQTPSHQVTQMGQEVILRCVPISNHLYFYWYRQILGQKVEFLVSFYNNEISEKSEIFDDQFSVERPDGSNFTLKIRSTKLEDSAMYFCASRREGLETQYFGPGTRLLVL.

In this sample, this clone turned up a few times. This chain links TRBV7-3 with TRBJ1-1; tentatively, D is TRBD1 (5 bases). This CDR3 has 13 amino acids. Germline V gene data show CDR1 as SGHTA and CDR2 as FQGTGA. V lost 5 bases and J lost 3, with 10 bases in between. The CDR3 is CASSLQEHTEAFF. The DNA for the CDR3 is TGTGCCAGCAGCCTACAGGAGCACACTGAAGCTTTCTTT.

This clone came up once. The chain combines TRBV9 with TRBJ2-3; tentatively, D is TRBD2 (6 bases). Trimming took 3 bases from V and 1 from J, leaving 9 bases between them. Germline V lookup: CDR1 SGDLS, CDR2 YYNGEE. This CDR3 spans 14 amino acids. This chain's CDR3 is CASSGAGRTDTQYF. DNA of the CDR3: TGTGCCAGCAGCGGAGCGGGCCGCACAGATACGCAGTATTTT.